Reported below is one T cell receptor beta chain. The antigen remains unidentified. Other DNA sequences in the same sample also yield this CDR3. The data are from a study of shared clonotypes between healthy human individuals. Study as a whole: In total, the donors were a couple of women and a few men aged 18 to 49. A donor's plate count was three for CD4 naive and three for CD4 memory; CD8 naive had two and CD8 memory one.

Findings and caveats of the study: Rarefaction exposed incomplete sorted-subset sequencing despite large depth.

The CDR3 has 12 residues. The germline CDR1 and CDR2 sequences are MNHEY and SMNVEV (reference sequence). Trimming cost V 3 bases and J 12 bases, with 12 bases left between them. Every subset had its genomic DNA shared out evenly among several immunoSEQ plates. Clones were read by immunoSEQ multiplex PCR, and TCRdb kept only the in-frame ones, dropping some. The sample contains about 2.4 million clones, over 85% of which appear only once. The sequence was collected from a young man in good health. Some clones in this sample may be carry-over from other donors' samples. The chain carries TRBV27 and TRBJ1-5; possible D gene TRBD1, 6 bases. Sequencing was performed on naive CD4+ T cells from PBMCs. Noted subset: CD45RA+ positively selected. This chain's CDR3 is CASSFLGQLQHF. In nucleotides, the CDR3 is TGTGCCAGCAGTTTTCTGGGACAACTCCAGCATTTT.